This entry concerns a single T cell receptor beta chain. There is no known antigen for this receptor. No much larger clone is present one base from it, and per-base qualities are unavailable. From the germline V gene (reference sequence), CDR1 is SEHNR and CDR2 is FQNEAQ. V lost 7 bases and J lost 2 bases; the stretch between them is 11 bases long. The CDR3 measures 14 amino acids from cysteine to phenylalanine. The read is trimmed to its CDR3 DNA, 42 bases read in frame from base 1. This record belongs to a study of PD-1 blockade in classical Hodgkin lymphoma (dated by TCRdb to the early 2020s). Concerning the study at large: Nivolumab dosing was 3 mg/kg intravenously every 2 weeks, continuing until either disease progression or unacceptable toxicity. A peripheral blood immune signature of response to PD-1 blockade in classical Hodgkin lymphoma was defined using TCR beta sequencing and CyTOF.

Results the study describes overall, beyond this receptor: By C4D1, a significant rise was seen in CD4+ TCR diversity but not in CD8+ TCR diversity (p=0.0027 vs p=0.16), and the rise was most apparent among complete responders (p=0.02). Trial patients achieving complete response had baseline diversity similar to newly diagnosed patients, whereas partial responders and progressors had significantly lower diversity. Patients starting nivolumab less than 1 year after ASCT had lower diversity and were excluded from later analyses to avoid confounding by immune reconstitution. The study was limited to a single clinical trial cohort, and causes of repertoire differences, possibly disease activity or prior therapy, remained undefined. Baseline TCR diversity was reported to be lower in newly diagnosed patients than in healthy donors, and even lower in relapsed/refractory patients.

The Qiagen DNeasy kit was used to extract genomic DNA from unsorted PBMCs and from the negatively selected CD4+ and CD8+ fractions. TCR beta CDR3 regions were subjected to amplification by immunoSEQ multiplex PCR with primers that anneal to V and J segments. A synthetic immune receptor repertoire was used to minimize amplification bias, and remaining bias was computationally removed after sequencing. On the authors' methods: Repertoire diversity was quantified as the Shannon entropy index using custom Python scripts. Unsorted, CD4+ and CD8+ repertoires were examined separately, except in combined analyses, for which CD4+ and CD8+ sequences were merged in silico. A clone counted as expanded when the clone's frequency after treatment rose at least 2-fold relative to C1D1, and clones undetected at baseline were given a pseudocount of 0.5. Singleton clones were defined as clones with 0 or 1 copy at C1D1, and non-singleton clones were defined as clones with 2 or more copies. Clones expanded in unsorted samples were labelled as CD4+, CD8+ or unknown by matching protein sequences in sorted samples from the same patient. Wilcoxon tests on paired samples were used to test changes in diversity from C1D1 to C4D1. The table was pulled from immuneACCESS by TCRdb, which kept in-frame rearrangements only. Such tables lose some clones; where checked, under half of the loss comes from unresolved V genes, and the rest has no known cause. The V and J calls and clone size were taken over from that table, and D and trimming were inferred from the DNA. This sample is represented by 50,000 to 65,000 clones; about 90% of them were singletons. Under 13% of the sample is taken by the ten largest.

What this sample's time point label stands for: cycle 4 day 1 (C4D1), after less than seven weeks of nivolumab. Every trial patient had relapsed after autologous stem cell transplantation, and cohorts A, B and C differed in prior brentuximab vedotin exposure. The trial cohort comprised approximately 55 patients with relapsed/refractory classical Hodgkin lymphoma whose best overall responses were complete response, partial response or progressive disease. Trial patients were treated with single-agent nivolumab in the multi-cohort phase II CheckMate 205 trial. An independent review committee assessed best overall response by applying the 2007 International Working Group response criteria. Trial PBMCs were collected just before the start of nivolumab (C1D1) and during therapy at cycle 2 day 1 and cycle 4 day 1. Peripheral blood was collected in 8 mL Vacutainer Cell Preparation Tubes, from which PBMCs were isolated by centrifugation and then cryopreserved.

This sequence originates from a human donor with classical Hodgkin lymphoma. Here the chain combines TRBV7-9 and TRBJ1-4, with TRBD1 as a weak D call on 6 bases. This specimen was peripheral blood mononuclear cells (PBMCs), taken before the fourth cycle of nivolumab. CDR3 protein: CASTLGGTNEKLFF. The DNA reads as follows: TGTGCCAGCACCCTAGGGGGGACTAATGAAAAACTGTTTTTT.